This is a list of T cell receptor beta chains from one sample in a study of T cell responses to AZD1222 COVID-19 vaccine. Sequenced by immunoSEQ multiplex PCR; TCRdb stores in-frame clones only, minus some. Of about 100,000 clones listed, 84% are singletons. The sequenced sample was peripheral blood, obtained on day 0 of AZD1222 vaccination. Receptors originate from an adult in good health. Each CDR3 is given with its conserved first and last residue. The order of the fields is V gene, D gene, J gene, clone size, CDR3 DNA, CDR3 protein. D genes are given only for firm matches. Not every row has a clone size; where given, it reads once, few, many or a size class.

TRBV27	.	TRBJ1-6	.	TGTGCCAGCAGTACGGAACCAGCCAGGGTAGGAGGTTCACCCCTCCACTTT	CASSTEPARVGGSPLHF
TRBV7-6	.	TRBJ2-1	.	TGTGCCAGCAGCTTAGCCCTAGGTAGCTATGCTGAGCAGTTCTTC	CASSLALGSYAEQFF
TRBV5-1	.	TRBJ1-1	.	TGCGCCAGCAGCTTGGCTGAAAGGGGGTCTCGGACTGAAGCTTTCTTT	CASSLAERGSRTEAFF
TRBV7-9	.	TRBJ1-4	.	TGTGCCAGCACCGAACAGGGTGGGAATGAAAAACTGTTTTTT	CASTEQGGNEKLFF
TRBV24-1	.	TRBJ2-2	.	TGTGCCACCAGTGATTCGGGGCCTCCGAACACCGGGGAGCTGTTTTTT	CATSDSGPPNTGELFF
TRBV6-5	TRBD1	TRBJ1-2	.	TGTGCCAGCAGCCTCGGGACAGCCTATGGCTACACCTTC	CASSLGTAYGYTF
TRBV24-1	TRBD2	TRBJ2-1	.	TGTGCCACCAGTGAAGACAGAGCGGGGGGCTCCTACAATGAGCAGTTCTTC	CATSEDRAGGSYNEQFF
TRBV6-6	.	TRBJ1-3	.	TGTGCCAGCAGTGAGAGGGGTGAACACACCATATATTTT	CASSERGEHTIYF
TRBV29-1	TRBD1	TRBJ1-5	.	TGCAGCGTCAAAACAGGGGGAGGCAATCAGCCCCAGCATTTT	CSVKTGGGNQPQHF
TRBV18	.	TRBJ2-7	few	TGTGCCAGCTCACTAGCGGAGGGCTACGAGCAGTACTTC	CASSLAEGYEQYF
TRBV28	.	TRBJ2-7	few	TGTGCCAGCAGTGGGGTTTTGGTGTACGAGCAGTACTTC	CASSGVLVYEQYF
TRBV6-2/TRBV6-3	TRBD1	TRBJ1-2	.	TGTGCCAGCACCCCCTGGAGGGACAGGGAGGACTATGGCTACACCTTC	CASTPWRDREDYGYTF
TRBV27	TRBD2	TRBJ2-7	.	TGTGCCAGCAGTTCCCTACTCCGACTAGCGGGAGAGCCCGAGCAGTACTTC	CASSSLLRLAGEPEQYF
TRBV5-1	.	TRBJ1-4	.	TGCGCCAGCAGCTTGGAGCGGGGTGGGGAAAAACTGTTTTTT	CASSLERGGEKLFF
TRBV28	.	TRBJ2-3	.	TGTGCCAGCCGTTTAGACTCGATCGCGCCCCTGTATTTT	CASRLDSIAPLYF
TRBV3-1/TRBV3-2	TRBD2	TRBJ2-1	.	TGTGCCAGCAGCCAAGATCTACTAGCGGGATCGCTACACAATGAGCAGTTCTTC	CASSQDLLAGSLHNEQFF
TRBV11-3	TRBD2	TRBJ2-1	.	TGTGCCAGCAGCATCCCTAGCGGGAGGGGTTACAATGAGCAGTTCTTC	CASSIPSGRGYNEQFF
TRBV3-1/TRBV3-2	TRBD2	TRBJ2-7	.	TGTGCCAGCAGCCGGGGGGTAGCGGGAGGTTCTACCTACGAGCAGTACTTC	CASSRGVAGGSTYEQYF
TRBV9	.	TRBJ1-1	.	TGTGCCAGCAGCTCGAGCCGGACTGAAGCTTTCTTT	CASSSSRTEAFF
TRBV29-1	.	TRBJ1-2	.	TGCAGCGTTGAAGACAGACCTGTTGGCGGCTACACCTTC	CSVEDRPVGGYTF
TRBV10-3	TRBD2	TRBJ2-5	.	TGTGCCATCAGTGAGTCGCCTAGCGGGAGATCTCAAGAGACCCAGTACTTC	CAISESPSGRSQETQYF
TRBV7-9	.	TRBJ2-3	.	TGTGCCAGCAGCCCCCGCCGATGGGGGGGCACAGATACGCAGTATTTT	CASSPRRWGGTDTQYF
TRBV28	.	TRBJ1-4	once	TGTGCCAGCGGGGAGGGAGGGCCTAATGAAAAACTGTTTTTT	CASGEGGPNEKLFF
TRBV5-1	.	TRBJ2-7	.	TGCGCCAGCAGCTTGGCACTAGCCTACGAGCAGTACTTC	CASSLALAYEQYF
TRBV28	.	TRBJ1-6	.	TGTGCCAGCAGTTTAGGGCAGAGGAATTCGCCCCTCCACTTT	CASSLGQRNSPLHF
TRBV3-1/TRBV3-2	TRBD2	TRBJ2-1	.	TGTGCCAGCAGCCACAGCGGGAGGGCCGCAAATGAGCAGTTCTTC	CASSHSGRAANEQFF
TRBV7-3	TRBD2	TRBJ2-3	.	TGTGCCAGCAGCTTAACCGGACTAGCGGGAGGGCTCACAGATACGCAGTATTTT	CASSLTGLAGGLTDTQYF
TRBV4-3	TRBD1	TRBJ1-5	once	TGCGCCAGCAGCCAAGGGGTGGGGACAGGGGGTACTCATTTT	CASSQGVGTGGTHF
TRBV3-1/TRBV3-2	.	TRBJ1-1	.	TGTGCCAGCAGCCAAGCCGGGGGTAACACTGAAGCTTTCTTT	CASSQAGGNTEAFF
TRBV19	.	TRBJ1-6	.	TGTGCCAGTCACCTCGGGACTGGGAATTCACCCCTCCACTTT	CASHLGTGNSPLHF
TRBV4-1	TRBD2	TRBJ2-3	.	TGCGCCAGCAGCCGAGGTAGCGGGGACACAGATACGCAGTATTTT	CASSRGSGDTDTQYF
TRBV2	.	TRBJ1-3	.	TGTGCCAGCAGTCGGACAGCCGCTATCTCTGGAAACACCATATATTTT	CASSRTAAISGNTIYF
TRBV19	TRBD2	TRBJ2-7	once	TGTGCCAGTAGAGGGACTAGCGGGAGATCGGGGTCCTACGAGCAGTACTTC	CASRGTSGRSGSYEQYF
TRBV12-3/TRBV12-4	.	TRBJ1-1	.	TGTGCCAGCAGTAAGACAGTGAACACTGAAGCTTTCTTT	CASSKTVNTEAFF
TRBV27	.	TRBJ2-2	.	TGTGCCAGCAGTCTATCCCCTTATACAGGGTCTCGAGGGGAGCTGTTTTTT	CASSLSPYTGSRGELFF
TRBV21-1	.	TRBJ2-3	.	TGTGCCAGCTCACAGAACCGGGACAAATGCACAGATACGCAGTATTTT	CASSQNRDKCTDTQYF
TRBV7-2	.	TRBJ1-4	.	TGTGCCAGCAGCTTATACCAGGGAGGCCTTAATGAAAAACTGTTTTTT	CASSLYQGGLNEKLFF
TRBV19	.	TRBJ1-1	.	TGTGCCAGTAGTATAGATCTAGACTTGGCCAGGGCCCTCTCGGTGAACACTGAAGCTTTCTTT	CASSIDLDLARALSVNTEAFF
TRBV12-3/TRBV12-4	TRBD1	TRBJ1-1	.	TGTGCCAGCAGCCATACGGACAGGACGGAAGCTTTCTTT	CASSHTDRTEAFF
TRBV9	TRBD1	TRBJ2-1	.	TGTGCCAGCAGCCCACAGGGGGACAATGAGCAGTTCTTC	CASSPQGDNEQFF
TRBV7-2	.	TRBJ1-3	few	TGTGCCAGCAGCTTATTTGTCGGAAGAAACACCATATATTTT	CASSLFVGRNTIYF
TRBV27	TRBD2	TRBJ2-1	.	TGTGCCAGCAGTTTTCAAGGTAGCGGGAGAGTCAACAATGAGCAGTTCTTC	CASSFQGSGRVNNEQFF
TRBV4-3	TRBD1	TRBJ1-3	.	TGCGCCAGCAGCCAAGGCCCCTACGGGGACAGGCGAAACACCATATATTTT	CASSQGPYGDRRNTIYF
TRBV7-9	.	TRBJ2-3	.	TGTGCCAGCAACCCTCGGAGTTGGGACACAGATACGCAGTATTTT	CASNPRSWDTDTQYF
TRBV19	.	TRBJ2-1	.	TGTGCCACCCAGAAGGGCGGAGTAGACTACAATGAGCAGTTCTTC	CATQKGGVDYNEQFF
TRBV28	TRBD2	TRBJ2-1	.	TGTGCCAGCAGTTCCCCCGGACTAGCGGACTCCTACAATGAGCAGTTCTTC	CASSSPGLADSYNEQFF
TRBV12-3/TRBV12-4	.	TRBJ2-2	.	TGTGCCAGCAGTACCGGGGAGCTGTTTTTT	CASSTGELFF
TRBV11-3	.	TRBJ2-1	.	TGTGCCAGCAGCTTAAGGGACGAGTCCTACAATGAGCAGTTCTTC	CASSLRDESYNEQFF
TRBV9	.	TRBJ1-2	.	TGTGCCAGCAGCGGAGGGTTCTATGGCTACACCTTC	CASSGGFYGYTF
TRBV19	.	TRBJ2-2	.	TGTGCCAGTAGTATTATGACTTCAAAGGGGACCGGGGAGCTGTTTTTT	CASSIMTSKGTGELFF
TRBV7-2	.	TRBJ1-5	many	TGTGCCAGCAGCGTGGACATCAATCAGCCCCAGCATTTT	CASSVDINQPQHF
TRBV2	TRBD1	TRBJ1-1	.	TGTGCCAGCAGTGAAGAGGGGGCCACTTACACTGAAGCTTTCTTT	CASSEEGATYTEAFF
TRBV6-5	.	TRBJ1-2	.	TGTGCCAGCAGTCACCAGACCGACTTCTATGGCTACACCTTC	CASSHQTDFYGYTF
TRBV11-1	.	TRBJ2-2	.	TGTGCCAGCAGCTTAGCTGGCACCTTCAACACCGGGGAGCTGTTTTTT	CASSLAGTFNTGELFF
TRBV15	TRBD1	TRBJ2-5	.	TGTGCCACCAGCAGAGCCGGGACAGGGAAGGAGACCCAGTACTTC	CATSRAGTGKETQYF
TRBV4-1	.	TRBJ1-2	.	TGCGCCAGCAGCCAAGATTGGGCAGGGCGCGCTGGTGGCTACACCTTC	CASSQDWAGRAGGYTF
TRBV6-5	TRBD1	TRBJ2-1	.	TGTGCCACCAAGGGGGCCAGCTCCTACAATGAGCAGTTCTTC	CATKGASSYNEQFF